These T cell receptor beta chains were read from a single sample in a study of beta chain features in type 1 diabetes. The table came from immunoSEQ multiplex PCR; TCRdb's copy has only in-frame clones and leaves some out. Of around 310,000 clones listed, roughly 14% were seen once; the top ten hold about 0.016%. The material sequenced was naive CD4+ T cells from blood. The receptors were sampled from a woman aged 18-29 years with type 1 diabetes. The CDR3 runs from the conserved cysteine through the conserved F or W. D genes are given only for firm matches. The listing skips clone size in some rows; elsewhere it reads once, few, many or a size class.

v_gene,abundance,d_gene,j_gene,CDR3nt,CDR3aa
TRBV27,few,.,TRBJ2-7,TGTGCCAGCAGTTCCACGGGTGCCTCCTACGAGCAGTACTTC,CASSSTGASYEQYF
TRBV7-3,few,.,TRBJ2-6,TGTGCCAGCAGCTTACCAGACAAATCTGGGGCCAACGTCCTGACTTTC,CASSLPDKSGANVLTF
TRBV28,.,TRBD2,TRBJ2-7,TGTGCCAGCAGACCAGGACTAGCGGGGTCCTACGAGCAGTACTTC,CASRPGLAGSYEQYF
TRBV27,few,.,TRBJ1-1,TGTGCCAGCAGTTTATCCTTATGGGCCTCGAACACTGAAGCTTTCTTT,CASSLSLWASNTEAFF
TRBV4-1,few,TRBD2,TRBJ2-5,TGCGCCAGCAGCCAAGGGGGGACTAAAGAGACCCAGTACTTC,CASSQGGTKETQYF
TRBV7-2,.,.,TRBJ2-1,TGTGCCAGCAGCGGCCCGGGGGTCGGGTACAATGAGCAGTTCTTC,CASSGPGVGYNEQFF
TRBV5-1,.,.,TRBJ2-1,TGCGCCAGCAATGCTGGGAGCTACAATGAGCAGTTCTTC,CASNAGSYNEQFF
TRBV20-1,few,.,TRBJ2-1,TGCAGTGCTAGTACTAGTTACGGGCAGTTCTTC,CSASTSYGQFF
TRBV9,.,TRBD1,TRBJ1-1,TGTGCCAGCAGCTCCCAGACAGGGGCGAACACTGAAGCTTTCTTT,CASSSQTGANTEAFF
TRBV4-3,.,TRBD1,TRBJ1-1,TGCGCCAGCAGCCAAGAGGCAGGGGGGCGCACTGAAGCTTTCTTT,CASSQEAGGRTEAFF
TRBV7-2,.,.,TRBJ1-5,TGTGCCAGCAGCTTAGAGGGGGGCAATCAGCCCCAGCATTTT,CASSLEGGNQPQHF
TRBV10-3,.,TRBD1,TRBJ2-5,TGTGCCATCAGTGATGCGGTGGGACAGGGGGCCTCAGAGACCCAGTACTTC,CAISDAVGQGASETQYF
TRBV19,.,TRBD1,TRBJ1-1,TGTGCCAGTAAACAGGGGGCTGTGGGGAACACTGAAGCTTTCTTT,CASKQGAVGNTEAFF
TRBV30,few,TRBD1,TRBJ1-1,TGTGCCTGGAGTCAGGGGGACGGTGGGGAAGCTTTCTTT,CAWSQGDGGEAFF
TRBV9,few,TRBD2,TRBJ2-7,TGTGCCAGCAGCCGGACTAGCGGCTACGAGCAGTACTTC,CASSRTSGYEQYF
TRBV19,few,TRBD1,TRBJ2-1,TGTGCCAGTTCCGAGGACAGGGGGCCCTACAATGAGCAGTTCTTC,CASSEDRGPYNEQFF
TRBV7-3,.,.,TRBJ2-7,TGTGCCAGCAGCTTAGCGGATGGATACGAGCAGTACTTC,CASSLADGYEQYF
TRBV28,few,TRBD1,TRBJ2-1,TGTGCCAGCAGTAATACAGGGGTGTCCTACAATGAGCAGTTCTTC,CASSNTGVSYNEQFF
TRBV5-1,few,.,TRBJ2-5,TGCGCCAGCAGCTCGTTGGAGACCCAGTACTTC,CASSSLETQYF
TRBV5-1,few,.,TRBJ1-1,TGCGCCAGCAGCTTTAGTAGCGGACACGAAGCTTTCTTT,CASSFSSGHEAFF
TRBV6-6,few,TRBD1,TRBJ2-1,TGTGCCAGCAGTAAATCGGGACAGGGCTACCCTGAGCAGTTCTTC,CASSKSGQGYPEQFF
TRBV28,.,.,TRBJ2-7,TGTGCCAGCAGTTCCGCCACGGGGGACCTTACCTACGAGCAGTACTTC,CASSSATGDLTYEQYF
TRBV2,.,TRBD1,TRBJ1-5,TGTGCCAGCAGTGAGGAGACAGGGGGACAGCCCCAGCATTTT,CASSEETGGQPQHF
TRBV2,few,.,TRBJ2-6,TGTGCCAGCAGTGACAGGGCTCGCTCTGGGGCCAACGTCCTGACTTTC,CASSDRARSGANVLTF
TRBV27,.,TRBD2,TRBJ2-1,TGTGCCAGCACTGTGTTGGCTAGCGGGGAATATGAGCAGTTCTTC,CASTVLASGEYEQFF
TRBV27,.,TRBD1,TRBJ1-2,TGTGCCAGCAGTGTTCAACAGGGGGCACCGGGCTATGGCTACACCTTC,CASSVQQGAPGYGYTF
TRBV9,.,TRBD2,TRBJ2-1,TGTGCCAGCAGCGCGGTCCTAGCGGGATACAATGAGCAGTTCTTC,CASSAVLAGYNEQFF
TRBV11-2,few,.,TRBJ1-2,TGTGCCAGCACCCTATCAGACTATAACTATGGCTACACCTTC,CASTLSDYNYGYTF
TRBV7-3,few,.,TRBJ2-3,TGTGCCAGCAGCTTAGGGCAGGCCCCAGATACGCAGTATTTT,CASSLGQAPDTQYF
TRBV4-1,.,.,TRBJ2-5,TGCGCCAGCAGCCAAGGAGGCGGGGAGACCCAGTACTTC,CASSQGGGETQYF
TRBV20-1,once,.,TRBJ2-2,TGCAGCTCTCTAGCTGGCGGGGAGCTGTTTTTT,CSSLAGGELFF
TRBV28,.,TRBD1,TRBJ2-5,TGTGCCAGCACCAGGGGCAGGACAGGGGGAGAGACCCAGTACTTC,CASTRGRTGGETQYF
TRBV5-4,.,TRBD2,TRBJ2-1,TGTGCCAGCAGCTTCGAAGCGGGAGGGTACAATGAGCAGTTCTTC,CASSFEAGGYNEQFF
TRBV27,few,TRBD2,TRBJ2-3,TGTGCCAGCAGTTCAAGACTAGCGGGGGGGACAGATACGCAGTATTTT,CASSSRLAGGTDTQYF
TRBV15,few,TRBD2,TRBJ2-5,TGTGCCACCAGCAGCACTAGCGGGAGAGAGACCCAGTACTTC,CATSSTSGRETQYF
TRBV20-1,.,.,TRBJ1-1,TGCAGTGCTGGGGGGTCCCCTGGAGCTTTCTTT,CSAGGSPGAFF
TRBV20-1,few,.,TRBJ1-3,TGCAGTGCTAGTCGGGACACCATATATTTT,CSASRDTIYF
TRBV2,.,.,TRBJ1-5,TGTGCCAGCCGTAGGACGGGACTACACGATCAGCCCCAGCATTTT,CASRRTGLHDQPQHF
TRBV4-1,.,.,TRBJ1-1,TGCGCCAGCAGCCAAGAGCCGTCGTGGGGCCCCGGGAGGACTGAAGCTTTCTTT,CASSQEPSWGPGRTEAFF
TRBV7-8,.,.,TRBJ2-7,TGTGCCAGCAGCTCCACTAGGTCTAGTGGGGCCTACGAGCAGTACTTC,CASSSTRSSGAYEQYF
TRBV2,.,.,TRBJ1-5,TGTGCCAGCAGTGGAACAGGGACGGGTCAGCCCCAGCATTTT,CASSGTGTGQPQHF
TRBV5-4,few,TRBD2,TRBJ2-5,TGTGCCAGCAGCTTGGGTGGACTAGCTGCACAAGAGACCCAGTACTTC,CASSLGGLAAQETQYF
TRBV7-9,.,TRBD2,TRBJ2-3,TGTGCCAGCAGCGGACTAGCGGGGACTGGTGTGGGAACAGATACGCAGTATTTT,CASSGLAGTGVGTDTQYF
TRBV5-8,.,.,TRBJ2-3,TGTGCCAGCAGCTTTGGACTCGTACGGAATACGCAGTATTTT,CASSFGLVRNTQYF
TRBV18,few,TRBD2,TRBJ2-1,TGTGCCAGCTCACCACCGAGCGGGAGTCCCTTCAATGAGCAGTTCTTC,CASSPPSGSPFNEQFF
TRBV7-2,.,.,TRBJ2-3,TGTGCCAGCAGCTTAGCGGGAGGAACAGATACGCAGTATTTT,CASSLAGGTDTQYF
TRBV4-3,few,TRBD1,TRBJ1-4,TGCGCCAGCAGCCAAGACGGGACAGGGTATCAAAAACTGTTTTTT,CASSQDGTGYQKLFF
TRBV2,.,.,TRBJ1-4,TGTGCCAGCAGTTCAGGGTTGGCTAATGAAAAACTGTTTTTT,CASSSGLANEKLFF
TRBV5-1,few,.,TRBJ2-2,TGCGCCAGCAGCCCCGTGACAGTTCTCGGGGAGCTGTTTTTT,CASSPVTVLGELFF
TRBV19,few,.,TRBJ2-1,TGTGCCAGTAGCCGCTTGAGCGGCTCCTACAATGAGCAGTTCTTC,CASSRLSGSYNEQFF
TRBV2,.,.,TRBJ2-2,TGTGCCAGCAGGGACAAACCCACCGGGGAGCTGTTTTTT,CASRDKPTGELFF
TRBV14,.,TRBD2,TRBJ2-1,TGTGCCAGCAGCCATGGGTACGGGAGGGAGAGGAATGAGCAGTTCTTC,CASSHGYGRERNEQFF
TRBV20-1,.,.,TRBJ2-5,TGCAGTGCTAGGTTAGAGTCCCAGTACTTC,CSARLESQYF
TRBV6-6,.,.,TRBJ2-7,TGTGCCAGCAGTTACACTTCTCCGGACACCTACGAGCAGTACTTC,CASSYTSPDTYEQYF
TRBV20-1,.,.,TRBJ2-7,TGCAGTGGAGAGGTTTCCTACGAGCAGTACTTC,CSGEVSYEQYF
TRBV5-1,few,.,TRBJ1-5,TGCGCCAGCAGCTCAGGGTCGGGCAATCAGCCCCAGCATTTT,CASSSGSGNQPQHF
TRBV14,.,TRBD2,TRBJ2-1,TGTGCCAGCAGCCAAGAGTTCAGCGGGACTCCTAAATGGGGCAATGAGCAGTTCTTC,CASSQEFSGTPKWGNEQFF
TRBV28,.,.,TRBJ2-3,TGTGCCAGCAGTTTGGGTAGCGGTGGTCGAGATACGCAGTATTTT,CASSLGSGGRDTQYF
TRBV2,few,.,TRBJ2-1,TGTGCCAGCAGTGAAGTTAGGCCCACAGGGGAGCAGTTCTTC,CASSEVRPTGEQFF